This T cell receptor beta chain originates from a study of T cells after yellow fever vaccination. Study conclusions and caveats: Although most clonotypes did not, a small share appeared in both CD4 and CD8 compartments. Abundant clonotypes (contaminants from the bulk population) could be present in FACS-sorted repertoires. A weaker but faster secondary response was observed, peaking on day 5 versus 15.

V trimming: 4 bases; J trimming: 4 bases; junction bases outside the gene matches: 10. The CDR3 has 18 amino acids. Per the germline V gene, CDR1 is SGHRS and CDR2 is YFSETQ. TCRdb re-called the 5' RACE reads with MiXCR, one entry per CDR3 protein. The repertoire has under 550,000 distinct CDR3 sequences, around a fifth of them found once; the top ten carry approximately 16%. Only a few counts were recorded for this clonotype. No antigen is known for it. The source material was PBMCs, sampled around 3 weeks after the first yellow fever vaccination. The chain uses TRBV5-1 and TRBJ2-1; 14 bases fit TRBD2. The TCR comes from a man younger than 35 who received the YFV17D yellow fever vaccine. CDR3 bases: TGCGCCAGCAGCCGAGGACTAGCGGGGGGCCTCCTATACAATGAGCAGTTCTTC. It yields the protein CASSRGLAGGLLYNEQFF. The complete variable domain, with remaining parts taken from reference TRBV5-1 and TRBJ2-1, reads KAGVTQTPRYLIKTRGQQVTLSCSPISGHRSVSWYQQTPGQGLQFLFEYFSETQRNKGNFPGRFSGRQFSNSRSEMNVSTLELGDSALYLCASSRGLAGGLLYNEQFFGPGTRLTVL.